These 21 T cell receptor beta chains share one sample of origin, sequenced in a study of T cells in Graves' hyperthyroidism and ophthalmopathy. The investigators amplified TCR beta CDR3 regions from RNA transcripts. The TCR CDR3 first-round RT-PCR relied on the HTBI primer set. One entry per CDR3 protein results from TCRdb running MiXCR on the multiplex PCR reads. Of approximately 410,000 distinct CDR3 sequences in the sample, roughly 14% are singletons; the top ten hold 13%. Sequencing was carried out using blood. Receptor source: a young man with Graves' ophthalmopathy.

In its sample, this clonotype was seen many times. This sequence joins TRBV20-1 and TRBJ2-1; D ambiguous. V was clipped by 3 bases and J by 4 bases, with 10 bases between them. The CDR3 has 13 residues. Germline V gene sequence: CDR1 DFQATT, CDR2 SNEGSKA (reference sequence). DNA of the CDR3: TGCAGTGCTAGGGGCACCTTTTACAATGAGCAGTTCTTC. Protein product: CSARGTFYNEQFF.

This clonotype was recorded at least ten times. The V and J genes are TRBV11-2 and TRBJ2-1; 10 positions agree with TRBD2. V was clipped by 2 bases and J by 8 bases; unmatched bases: 9. The CDR3 extends over 16 amino acids. CDR1 is SGHAT, CDR2 FQNNGV, per germline. The CDR3 is CASSLRASGSSYEQFF. The CDR3 bases are TGTGCCAGCAGCTTAAGGGCTAGCGGGAGTTCCTATGAGCAGTTCTTC. The whole variable domain, filled in from reference TRBV11-2 and TRBJ2-1, reads EAGVAQSPRYKIIEKRQSVAFWCNPISGHATLYWYQQILGQGPKLLIQFQNNGVVDDSQLPKDRFSAERLKGVDSTLKIQPAKLEDSAVYLCASSLRASGSSYEQFFGPGTRLTVL.

V gene TRBV25-1 combines with J gene TRBJ2-1, with D unresolved. The CDR3 totals 12 residues. V lost 6 bases, J lost 7 bases, and 10 bases lay in between. Germline V lookup: CDR1 MGHDK, CDR2 SYGVNS. This chain's CDR3 is CASRVAPNEQFF. CDR3 sequence (DNA): TGTGCCAGCAGGGTTGCCCCGAATGAGCAGTTCTTC.

This clonotype was detected ten times or more. This sequence joins TRBV20-1 and TRBJ2-2; 13 positions match TRBD2. J was trimmed by 7 bases and V by 2 bases; bases with no gene match: 7. Germline V gene data show CDR1 as DFQATT and CDR2 as SNEGSKA (reference sequence). The CDR3 length is 16 residues. The CDR3 nucleotides are TGCAGTGCTAGACCAACTAGCGGGGGGGCTGGCGGGGAGCTGTTTTTT. Protein product: CSARPTSGGAGGELFF.

This clonotype was detected only once. A clone one base away is much larger, so this may be a read error. The chain combines TRBV20-1 with TRBJ2-7, with a possible D match to TRBD2 (5 bases). The V gene lost 4 bases and the J gene lost 3 bases, with 13 bases spanning the gap. The CDR3 is 13 amino acids. Germline assignment: CDR1 DFQATT and CDR2 SNEGSKA (reference sequence). The CDR3 spells CSANNGEGYEQYF. The CDR3, as DNA: TGCAGTGCTAATAACGGGGAAGGCTACGAGCAGTACTTC.

This clonotype appeared many times. The chain couples TRBV5-1 to TRBJ2-1, with D perhaps TRBD1 (6 bases). CDR3 length: 15 residues. CDR1 is SGHRS, CDR2 YFSETQ, per germline. V lost 1 base and J 5 bases, leaving 13 bases between the germline ends. CDR3 loop: CASSLSQGRNNEQFF. In DNA, the CDR3 is TGCGCCAGCAGCTTGAGTCAGGGGCGGAACAATGAGCAGTTCTTC.

The chain employs TRBV30 and TRBJ1-3; 8 bases map to TRBD1. Germline-derived CDR1 and CDR2 are GTSNPN and SVGIG (reference sequence). This CDR3 has 15 amino acids. The V gene end was trimmed by 0 bases and the J gene end by 9 bases; junction bases not matched to a gene: 10. CDR3 sequence (DNA): TGTGCCTGGAGTGTAGGGACAGGCCCTTTCACCACCATATATTTT. This sequence encodes CAWSVGTGPFTTIYF.

This clonotype was seen repeatedly, ten times or more. This chain connects TRBV5-1 to TRBJ1-1; D remains ambiguous. The CDR3 spans 16 residues. The germline V gene has CDR1 SGHRS and CDR2 YFSETQ. V was pared by 0 bases and J by 1 base, with 13 bases between. The CDR3 coding sequence is TGCGCCAGCAGCTTGGGGGCCGGAAGAGGGAACACTGAAGCTTTCTTT. It yields the protein CASSLGAGRGNTEAFF.

In its sample, this clonotype was seen a few times. No DNA is shown, since the ends of the CDR3 on it are uncertain; the CDR3 is the one TCRdb lists. Here the CDR3 reads CASSLWPRQGETQYF. The gene calls are TRBV12-3 or TRBV12-4 and TRBJ2-5; no check of the table's D call, TRBD1, against the DNA was made. The CDR3 spans 15 amino acids, including both terminal residues.

Many counts were recorded for this clonotype. The J gene is TRBJ2-5, the V gene TRBV18; 7 bases agree with TRBD1. Germline lookup yields CDR1 KGHSH and CDR2 LQKENI. V was clipped by 5 bases and J by 2 bases; unmatched bases: 8. CDR3 length equals 15 residues. DNA for the CDR3: TGTGCCAGCTCAGCCACAGGGGCTCTACAAGAGACCCAGTACTTC. Residues: CASSATGALQETQYF.

The chain uses TRBV15 and TRBJ2-7; a possible D gene is TRBD2 (6 bases). V lost 1 base and J lost 2, with 12 bases in between. Germline lookup yields CDR1 LNHNV and CDR2 YYDKDF (reference sequence). The CDR3 consists of 15 residues. CDR3 in amino acids: CATSRVAAPAYEQYF. Here the CDR3 DNA reads TGTGCCACCAGCAGAGTAGCGGCACCCGCCTACGAGCAGTACTTC.

There are many counts of this clonotype. The chain recombines TRBV12-3 or TRBV12-4 with TRBJ2-3, with 10 bases identical to TRBD2. CDR3 length equals 14 residues. V was clipped by 4 bases and J by 6 bases; unmatched bases: 4. The CDR3 region has the DNA TGTGCCAGCAGTTGGGCTAGCGGGAGTGATACGCAGTATTTT. It encodes CASSWASGSDTQYF.

This clonotype was seen at least ten times. This chain links TRBV6-5 with TRBJ2-7; 12 bases are a match to TRBD2. Per the germline V gene, CDR1 is MNHEY and CDR2 is SVGAGI. With 2 bases clipped from V and 6 bases from J, the junction kept 17 bases outside the gene matches. The CDR3 contains 19 residues. The CDR3 nucleotides read TGTGCCAGCAGTTACATTGGGAGGACTAGCGGGGCCCCTTTAGCCGAGCAGTACTTC. Translated, it gives CASSYIGRTSGAPLAEQYF.

This clonotype was observed many times. The chain uses TRBV27 and TRBJ2-7, with D perhaps matching TRBD2 (5 bases). The CDR3 has 14 residues. Looked up from germline, CDR1 is MNHEY and CDR2 is SMNVEV (reference sequence). Trimming left V 6 bases short and J 1 base short, with 13 bases between. The CDR3 protein is CASSRTPISYEQYF. The CDR3, as DNA: TGTGCCAGCAGCCGGACTCCCATTTCCTACGAGCAGTACTTC.

The sample holds one count of this clonotype. The chain uses TRBV6-4 and TRBJ2-3; no reliable D call. Germline V gene sequence: CDR1 MRHNA, CDR2 SNTAGT. Trimming removed 0 bases from V and 10 bases from J, with 11 bases in between. This CDR3 contains 13 residues. The CDR3 coding sequence is TGTGCCAGCAGTGACTCGCCGGATATCGCGCAGTATTTT. It translates to CASSDSPDIAQYF.

The sample holds many counts of this clonotype. The genes are TRBV30 and TRBJ1-2; D is perhaps TRBD1 (6 bases). Germline loops: CDR1 GTSNPN, CDR2 SVGIG (reference sequence). CDR3 size: 12 residues. V dropped 5 bases and J dropped 8 bases, with 15 bases sitting between them. CDR3 DNA: TGTGCCTGGCAGAACGGGGGCCGGGGCTACACCTTC. Amino acids: CAWQNGGRGYTF.

This clonotype was observed many times. This chain links TRBV9 with TRBJ2-7, with D maybe TRBD1 (5 bases). Deletions cut 0 bases from V and 0 bases from J, with 16 bases between. Per germline, CDR1 SGDLS and CDR2 YYNGEE. The CDR3 contains 17 residues. CDR3 loop: CASSVGPYGHNSYEQYF. In DNA form, the CDR3 reads TGTGCCAGCAGCGTAGGTCCCTACGGACACAACTCCTACGAGCAGTACTTC.

V usage is TRBV19 and J usage is TRBJ2-7; perhaps TRBD1 as D (5 bases). Germline V gene data show CDR1 as LNHDA and CDR2 as SQIVND (reference sequence). Between the trimmed V and J ends, which lost 8 bases and 2 bases, there was a span of 16 bases. This CDR3 comprises 14 residues. In DNA, the CDR3 is TGTGCCAGTGCGCGCAGGGAAGCCCCCTACGAGCAGTACTTC. It codes for CASARREAPYEQYF.

In this sample, this clonotype turned up a few times. The chain carries TRBV7-9 and TRBJ2-1; D not resolved. The CDR3 length is 15 residues. V was clipped by 3 bases and J by 5 bases, with 14 bases between them. CDR1 SEHNR and CDR2 FQNEAQ come from the germline V gene (reference sequence). CDR3 coding DNA: TGTGCCAGCAGCTTTTCCCGGACCGCACACAATGAGCAGTTCTTC. Protein: CASSFSRTAHNEQFF.

This clonotype was detected many times. This chain links TRBV5-5 with TRBJ2-5; the match to TRBD2 covers 9 bases. Losses at the gene ends were 4 bases for V and 5 bases for J; bases not matched to a gene: 6. The CDR3 is made up of 14 amino acids. The germline V gene has CDR1 SGHKS and CDR2 YYEKEE (reference sequence). CDR3 sequence (DNA): TGTGCCAGCAGCGCGCTAGCGGGGAGGGAGACCCAGTACTTC. It codes for CASSALAGRETQYF.

In its sample, this clonotype was seen a few times. CDR3 DNA sequence: TGTGCCAGCAGTTTAGGGGGAGGGAATGATCAGCCCCAGCATTTT. It codes for CASSLGGGNDQPQHF. The chain joins TRBV27 to TRBJ1-5, with D tentatively TRBD1 (5 bases). Germline V gene data show CDR1 as MNHEY and CDR2 as SMNVEV (reference sequence). V lost 2 bases, J lost 5 bases, and 13 bases lay in between. There are 15 residues in the CDR3.